This TCR beta chain emerged from a study of T-cell memory formation after mild COVID-19. The germline gives CDR1 LNHNV, CDR2 YYDKDF (reference sequence). The CDR3 spans 17 residues. V was shortened by 7 bases and J by 8 bases, with 27 bases between the two germline ends. Whole-study findings and limits: CD4/CD8 balance held among clones contracting day 15 to 85, and later expanders leaned CD4+.

TCRdb passed the 5' RACE reads through MiXCR, listing each CDR3 protein once. The table records some 130,000 distinct CDR3 sequences, almost 25% of them present only once. This clonotype was counted between two and nine times. Its antigen is undetermined. Sample: PBMCs or a T cell subset sorted from them (not recorded which). The V call is TRBV15, the J call TRBJ2-1, with D maybe TRBD1 (5 bases). This TCR was recovered from an adult woman who had mild COVID-19 (a few samples of this study predate the infection). Cell type and time point are not known. CDR3 coding DNA: TGTGCCACCAATTCCCCCGGCAGGGCTAGGGAAAACGATGAGCAGTTCTTC. This gives the protein CATNSPGRARENDEQFF. Based on the CDR3 plus reference TRBV15 and TRBJ2-1, the full variable domain is DAMVIQNPRYQVTQFGKPVTLSCSQTLNHNVMYWYQQKSSQAPKLLFHYYDKDFNNEADTPDNFQSRRPNTSFCFLDIRSPGLGDTAMYLCATNSPGRARENDEQFFGPGTRLTVL.